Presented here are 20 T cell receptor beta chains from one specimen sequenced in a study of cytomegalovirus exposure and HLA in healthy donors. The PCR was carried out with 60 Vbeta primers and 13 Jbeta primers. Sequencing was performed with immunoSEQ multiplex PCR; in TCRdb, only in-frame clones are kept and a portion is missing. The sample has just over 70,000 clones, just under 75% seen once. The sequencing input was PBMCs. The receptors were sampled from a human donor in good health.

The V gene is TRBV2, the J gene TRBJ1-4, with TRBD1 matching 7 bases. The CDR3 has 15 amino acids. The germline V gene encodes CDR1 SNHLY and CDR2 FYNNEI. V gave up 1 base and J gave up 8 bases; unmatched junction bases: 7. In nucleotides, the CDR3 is TGTGCCAGCAGTGAAGGTTGGGCAGGGGGGGAAAAACTGTTTTTT. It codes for CASSEGWAGGEKLFF.

The CDR3 region has the DNA TGTGCCAGCAGGTTAGGGGTCATGAACACTGAAGCTTTCTTT. Translating it yields CASRLGVMNTEAFF. This rearrangement joins TRBV6-1 to TRBJ1-1, with D possibly being TRBD1 (5 bases). The CDR3 length is 14 residues. Germline CDR1 and CDR2: MNHNS and SASEGT. V was pared by 6 bases and J by 0 bases, with 11 bases between.

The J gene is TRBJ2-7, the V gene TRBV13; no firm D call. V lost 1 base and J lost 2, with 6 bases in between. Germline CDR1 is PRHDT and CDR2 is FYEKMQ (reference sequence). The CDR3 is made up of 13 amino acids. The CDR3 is CASSLASAYEQYF. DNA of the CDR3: TGTGCCAGCAGCTTAGCCTCAGCCTACGAGCAGTACTTC.

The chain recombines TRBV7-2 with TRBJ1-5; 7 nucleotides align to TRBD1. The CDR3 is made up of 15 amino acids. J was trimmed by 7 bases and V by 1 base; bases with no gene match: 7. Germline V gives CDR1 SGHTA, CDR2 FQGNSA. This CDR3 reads CASSLGGQATQPQHF. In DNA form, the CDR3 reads TGTGCCAGCAGCTTAGGTGGACAGGCGACACAGCCCCAGCATTTT.

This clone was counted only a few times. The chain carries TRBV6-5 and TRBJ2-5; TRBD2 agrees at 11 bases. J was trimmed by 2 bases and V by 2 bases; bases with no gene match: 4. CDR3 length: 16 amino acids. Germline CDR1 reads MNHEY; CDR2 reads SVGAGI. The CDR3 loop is CASSYMLAGGQETQYF. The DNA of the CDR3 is TGTGCCAGCAGTTACATGCTAGCGGGAGGACAAGAGACCCAGTACTTC.

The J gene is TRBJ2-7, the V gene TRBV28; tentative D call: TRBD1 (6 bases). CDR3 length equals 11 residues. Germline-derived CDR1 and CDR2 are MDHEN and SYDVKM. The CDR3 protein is CGTGWSYEQYF. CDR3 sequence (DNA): TGTGGAACAGGGTGGTCCTACGAGCAGTACTTC.

The DNA of the CDR3 is TGTGCCAGCAGCCGGACAGGGGGCGAATCTGAAGCTTTCTTT. Translating gives CASSRTGGESEAFF. The V call is TRBV7-3, the J call TRBJ1-1; TRBD1 agrees at 11 bases. The CDR3 runs to 14 residues. With V trimmed by 5 bases and J by 6 bases, 5 bases remained unmatched. CDR1 and CDR2 from the germline V gene are SGHTA and FQGTGA.

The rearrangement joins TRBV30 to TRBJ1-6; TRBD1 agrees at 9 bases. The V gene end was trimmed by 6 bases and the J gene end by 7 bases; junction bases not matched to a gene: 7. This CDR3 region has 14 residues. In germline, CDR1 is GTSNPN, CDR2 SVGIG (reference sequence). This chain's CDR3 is CACYWTGVNSPLHF. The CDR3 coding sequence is TGTGCCTGTTACTGGACAGGGGTAAATTCACCCCTCCACTTT.

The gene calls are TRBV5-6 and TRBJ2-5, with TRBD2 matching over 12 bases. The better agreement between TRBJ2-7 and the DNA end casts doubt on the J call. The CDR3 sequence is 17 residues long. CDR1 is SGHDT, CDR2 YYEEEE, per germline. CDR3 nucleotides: TGTGCCAGCAGCTCCCTAGCGGGAGGGCCCGGGGGGAACGAGCAGTACTTC. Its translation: CASSSLAGGPGGNEQYF.

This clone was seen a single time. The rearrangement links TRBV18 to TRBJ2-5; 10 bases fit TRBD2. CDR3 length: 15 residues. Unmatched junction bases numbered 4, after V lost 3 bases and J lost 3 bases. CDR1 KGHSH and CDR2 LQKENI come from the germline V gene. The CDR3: CASSPLLAGKETQYF. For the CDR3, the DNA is TGTGCCAGCTCACCCCTACTAGCGGGAAAAGAGACCCAGTACTTC.

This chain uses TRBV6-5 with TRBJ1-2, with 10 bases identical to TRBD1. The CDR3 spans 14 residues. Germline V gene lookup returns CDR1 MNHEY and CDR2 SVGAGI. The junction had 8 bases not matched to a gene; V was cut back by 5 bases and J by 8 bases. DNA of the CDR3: TGTGCCAGCAGTCTCTTTGGGACAGGGGACGGCTACACCTTC. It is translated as CASSLFGTGDGYTF.

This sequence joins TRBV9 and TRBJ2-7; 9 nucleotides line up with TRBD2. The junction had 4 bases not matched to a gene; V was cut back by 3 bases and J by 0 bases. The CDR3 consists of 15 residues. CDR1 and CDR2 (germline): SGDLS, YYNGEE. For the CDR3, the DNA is TGTGCCAGCAGCGCCTCGACTAGCGGCTCCTACGAGCAGTACTTC. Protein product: CASSASTSGSYEQYF.

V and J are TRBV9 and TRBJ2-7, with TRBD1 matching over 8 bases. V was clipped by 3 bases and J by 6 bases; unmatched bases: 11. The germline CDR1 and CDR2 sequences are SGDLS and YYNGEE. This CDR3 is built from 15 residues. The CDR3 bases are TGTGCCAGCAGCGCGGACAGGGACGTCGCTGGCGAGCAGTACTTC. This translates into CASSADRDVAGEQYF.

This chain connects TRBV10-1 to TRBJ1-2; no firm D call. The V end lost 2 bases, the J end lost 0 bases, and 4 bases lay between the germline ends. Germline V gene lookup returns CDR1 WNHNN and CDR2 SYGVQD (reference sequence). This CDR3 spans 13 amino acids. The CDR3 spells CASSEGANYGYTF. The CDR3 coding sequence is TGCGCCAGCAGTGAGGGAGCTAACTATGGCTACACCTTC.

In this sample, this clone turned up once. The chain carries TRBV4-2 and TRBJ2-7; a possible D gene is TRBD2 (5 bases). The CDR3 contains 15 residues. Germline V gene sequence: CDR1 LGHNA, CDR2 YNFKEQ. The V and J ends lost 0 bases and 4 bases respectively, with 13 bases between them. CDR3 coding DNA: TGTGCCAGCAGCCAAGAGGGAGACGGCGGGTACGAGCAGTACTTC. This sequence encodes CASSQEGDGGYEQYF.

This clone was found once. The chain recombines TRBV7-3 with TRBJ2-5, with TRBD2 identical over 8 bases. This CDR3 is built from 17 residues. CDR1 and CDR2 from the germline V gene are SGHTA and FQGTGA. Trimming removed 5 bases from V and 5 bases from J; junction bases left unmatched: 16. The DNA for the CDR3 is TGTGCCAGCAGCCCCCTTAGTAGCGGGAATAAGGTTGAGACCCAGTACTTC. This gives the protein CASSPLSSGNKVETQYF.

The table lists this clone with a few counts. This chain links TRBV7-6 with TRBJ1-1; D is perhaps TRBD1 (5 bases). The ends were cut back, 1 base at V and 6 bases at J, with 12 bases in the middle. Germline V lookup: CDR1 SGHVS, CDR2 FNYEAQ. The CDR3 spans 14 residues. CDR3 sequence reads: CASSLDVGGAEAFF. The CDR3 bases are TGTGCCAGCAGCTTAGATGTGGGGGGAGCTGAAGCTTTCTTT.

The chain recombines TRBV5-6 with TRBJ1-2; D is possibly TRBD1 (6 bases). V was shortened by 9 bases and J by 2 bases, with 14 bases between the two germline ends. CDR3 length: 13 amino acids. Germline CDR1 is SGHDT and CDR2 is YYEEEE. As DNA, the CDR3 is TGTGCCACCTTACAACAGGGAAACTATGGCTACACCTTC. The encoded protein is CATLQQGNYGYTF.

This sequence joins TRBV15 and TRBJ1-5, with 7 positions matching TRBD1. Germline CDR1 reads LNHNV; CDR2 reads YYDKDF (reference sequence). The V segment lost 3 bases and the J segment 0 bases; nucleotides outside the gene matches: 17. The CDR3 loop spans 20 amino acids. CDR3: CATSRFSASGGFYSNQPQHF. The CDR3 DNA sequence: TGTGCCACCAGCAGGTTCTCGGCGTCAGGGGGGTTCTATAGCAATCAGCCCCAGCATTTT.

The CDR3 protein is CASSWISRGTGGDEQYF. Written as DNA, the CDR3 is TGCGCCAGCAGCTGGATTTCTCGAGGGACGGGGGGAGACGAGCAGTACTTC. The rearrangement links TRBV5-1 to TRBJ2-7; 7 positions agree with TRBD2. Looked up from germline, CDR1 is SGHRS and CDR2 is YFSETQ. The CDR3 has 17 amino acids. The J segment lost 5 bases and the V segment lost 3 bases, leaving 17 bases of the junction unmatched.